This TCR beta chain derives from a study of T-cell memory formation after mild COVID-19. Looking at the study overall: The TCR clusters were mostly specific to one donor. Points from the study as a whole: A balance of CD4 and CD8 characterized clones contracting day 15 to 85, whereas later expanders leaned CD4+. For second-wave clones that peaked at day 37, SARS-CoV-2 specificity went unverified.

The ends lost 5 bases at V and 1 base at J; junction bases unmatched: 6. Germline-derived CDR1 and CDR2 are SGHVS and FQNEAQ. CDR3 size: 15 residues. Amplification by 5'RACE using constant-segment primers produced TCR alpha and TCR beta cDNA libraries that carried sample barcodes and UMIs. TCRdb passed the 5' RACE reads through MiXCR, listing each CDR3 protein once. Among some 210,000 distinct CDR3 sequences listed, around 18% were seen once. Concerning this clonotype itself: Antigen specificity is unknown.

The sequencing sample was made of PBMCs or a T cell subset sorted from them (not recorded which). The receptor was isolated from an adult woman who had mild COVID-19 (a few samples of this study predate the infection). Cell type and time point are not known. The chain carries TRBV7-8 and TRBJ1-1; TRBD1 agrees at 8 bases. This CDR3 reads CASSTDRGWNTEAFF. In DNA form, the CDR3 reads TGTGCCAGCAGCACAGACAGGGGTTGGAACACTGAAGCTTTCTTT.